The entry below gives a single T cell receptor beta chain sequence along with its context. This clone was detected only a few times. Its antigen is not yet known. Base qualities are not recorded, but no much larger clone differs from it by a single base. The data belong to a study of TIL therapy for anti-PD-1-resistant metastatic lung cancer (dated by TCRdb to the early 2020s). Regarding the study in general: Tumors were collected before any PD-1/PD-L1 blockade, after which patients were given nivolumab, and patients who progressed were given lymphodepletion, an infusion of expanded TIL and IL-2. Enrolled patients had a median age of around 56 years (range about 38-85) and a median tumor PD-L1 proportion score of 6%. Most of the cohort had lung adenocarcinoma, including a handful of EGFR-mutant tumors and two ALK-rearranged tumors, and half of the patients were either current or former smokers. A median non-synonymous tumor mutation burden of approximately 1.4 mutations per megabase was determined across the cohort by whole-exome sequencing. Tumor and peripheral blood T cell receptor beta sequencing was used to track clonotypes across tumor, expanded TIL product and serial blood samples.

The immunoSEQ v3 hsTCRB kit was used to amplify TCR beta CDR3 regions from genomic DNA through bias-controlled multiplex PCR. TCR libraries were sequenced on an Illumina NextSeq 500 to 1.5 million to 2 million read pairs for survey level or about 5-6.5 million for deep level. The original methods were these. V, D and J genes were assigned, non-productive sequences were removed, and clonality was reported by immunoSEQ Analyzer software. Repertoires of infused TIL and blood were compared using productive Simpson clonality and the Morisita overlap index of productive TRB rearrangements. Absolute clonotype counts in blood were estimated by multiplying the lymphocyte count by the CD3+ fraction and by the productive frequency of the clone. Held by TCRdb, this immuneACCESS table contains in-frame sequences only and omits some clones. Under half of the omission traces to an unresolved V gene where checked; the cause of the rest is unknown. D and trimming were read from the DNA, whereas the V and J calls and clone size are those reported in that table. This sample is represented by about 53,000 clones; more than 60% of them were singletons. Together, the top ten hold about 1.8% of the sample.

Broader findings and caveats from the paper: Generalizability was limited because the cohort was highly selected, with more treatment-naive, never-smoker and oncogene-addicted patients included than is typical. The study protocol defined all tumor marker inferences as exploratory. The baseline peripheral repertoire was partially replaced by infused TIL clonotypes, which then decayed over months, and persistence showed no apparent association with response.

The sample's time point label is to be understood as: pre-treatment sample, taken before nivolumab and TIL therapy. Adults with stage 4 NSCLC were enrolled from late 2017 to early 2020 in a dual-center phase I trial. Samples were obtained from a single-arm, open-label phase I trial in which tumor-infiltrating lymphocyte therapy with nivolumab was evaluated in advanced non-small cell lung cancer. Mononuclear cells from blood collected in EDTA tubes were isolated on a Ficoll gradient and snap-frozen as pellets, and DNA was then extracted using a Qiagen mini-prep kit. After removal of 5 bases from V and 3 bases from J, the junction retains 10 bases not matched to a gene. The germline V gene yields SGHNT for CDR1 and YENEEA for CDR2. Its CDR3 holds 16 amino acids, cysteine through phenylalanine. The entry retains the CDR3 DNA only, 48 bases that are in frame from base 1.

The sequencing used blood, collected at baseline. This receptor was identified in a person between 25 and 80 years old with non-small cell lung cancer. The sequence links TRBV11-3 to TRBJ2-7; 10 of the junction bases match TRBD2. The CDR3 region reads CASSPSGTSVDYEQYF. In nucleotide form, the sequence is TGTGCCAGCAGCCCGTCCGGGACTAGCGTGGACTACGAGCAGTACTTC. The CDR3 plus the reference TRBV11-3 and TRBJ2-7 genes for the other parts give the full variable domain: EAGVVQSPRYKIIEKKQPVAFWCNPISGHNTLYWYLQNLGQGPELLIRYENEEAVDDSQLPKDRFSAERLKGVDSTLKIQPAELGDSAVYLCASSPSGTSVDYEQYFGPGTRLTVT.